The entry that follows covers one TCR beta chain sequence. As yet, its antigen is unknown. The source of the sample is a study of cytomegalovirus exposure and HLA in healthy donors. About the research overall: The 120 or so validation repertoires were produced on the same platform as the 550 to 750 repertoires of the first cohort. This was reported in a later analysis. Overall study findings and caveats: In vitro experiments confirmed that three CMV-associated chains were specific for CMV antigens. The study labeled under 200 TCR beta chains cytomegalovirus-associated.

Some clones are missing from TCRdb's copy, which holds only in-frame ones; the method was immunoSEQ multiplex PCR. The top ten clones hold 2% to 2.5% of a sample with about 120,000 clones, around 85% of them seen once. CDR1 and CDR2 from the germline V gene are SQVTM and ANQGSEA. Trimming removed 7 bases at V and 5 bases at J, with 17 bases between. This CDR3 spans 14 amino acids. This clonotype was obtained from a woman in her twenties or thirties in good health and CMV-seronegative. V gene TRBV29-1 combines with J gene TRBJ2-2; D unclear. Sequencing input: PBMCs. CDR3: CSALPALRTGELFF. CDR3 DNA: TGCAGCGCTCTACCGGCCCTCAGGACCGGGGAGCTGTTTTTT.